The 24 T cell receptor beta chains presented below share a single source sample, sequenced in a study of blood T cells in healthy people across ages. With a J-beta primer mix and a sample-barcoded 5' primer, a second PCR ran 7 to 11 cycles. Each CDR3 protein is one row after TCRdb ran MiXCR on the 5' RACE reads. This sample has about 640,000 distinct CDR3 sequences; about 28% occur once, and the top ten carry more than 15%. Sequencing was carried out using blood. These receptor sequences come from a woman older than 75 in good health.

This clonotype was observed at least ten times. The chain joins TRBV5-1 to TRBJ2-5, with unresolved D. Deletions cut 0 bases from V and 2 bases from J, with 11 bases between. The CDR3 has 15 residues. Germline CDR1 reads SGHRS; CDR2 reads YFSETQ. This chain's CDR3 is CASSLAGQAQETQYF. The CDR3 bases are TGCGCCAGCAGCTTGGCCGGTCAGGCTCAAGAGACCCAGTACTTC.

This clonotype showed up just a few times. The chain recombines TRBV6-2 or TRBV6-3 with TRBJ1-1, with a weak D call TRBD1 (5 bases). CDR3 size: 14 residues. From germline, CDR1 is MNHEY and CDR2 SVGEGT. The V end was cut by 6 bases, the J end by 5 bases, with 16 bases between. As DNA, the CDR3 is TGTGCCAGCAGCCTCGCTGGGGGGACTACTGAAGCTTTCTTT. Its translation is CASSLAGGTTEAFF.

This chain links TRBV3-1 with TRBJ1-4; D gene uncertain. CDR1 is LGHDT, CDR2 YNNKEL, per germline (reference sequence). This CDR3 region has 13 residues. V shed 4 bases and J shed 6 bases, with 9 bases lying between them. The CDR3 DNA follows: TGTGCCAGCAGCCCCGGCAAATATGAAAAACTGTTTTTT. This encodes CASSPGKYEKLFF. The full variable domain, rest sourced from reference TRBV3-1 and TRBJ1-4, is DTAVSQTPKYLVTQMGNDKSIKCEQNLGHDTMYWYKQDSKKFLKIMFSYNNKELIINETVPNRFSPKSPDKAHLNLHINSLELGDSAVYFCASSPGKYEKLFFGSGTQLSVL.

This clonotype was detected a few times. This chain joins TRBV30 and TRBJ2-1; D is ambiguous. Germline loops: CDR1 GTSNPN, CDR2 SVGIG (reference sequence). This CDR3 spans 14 amino acids. The germline V and J ends were trimmed by 0 bases and 0 bases, with 6 bases remaining between them. CDR3 loop: CAWSVQSSYNEQFF. For the CDR3, the DNA is TGTGCCTGGAGTGTACAGAGCTCCTACAATGAGCAGTTCTTC.

This clonotype was seen ten or more times. The chain couples TRBV3-1 to TRBJ2-3; D possibly corresponds to TRBD2 (6 bases). The CDR3 runs to 18 residues. The germline V gene has CDR1 LGHDT and CDR2 YNNKEL (reference sequence). Trimming took off 4 bases at V and 1 base at J, with 21 bases between the two ends. CDR3 loop: CASSPELRLEGGTDTQYF. The CDR3 DNA follows: TGTGCCAGCAGCCCGGAGCTACGGCTGGAGGGTGGCACAGATACGCAGTATTTT.

This clonotype was seen a few times. This sequence may be a read error, since a much larger clone differs from it by one base. J is TRBJ2-1 and V is TRBV7-2; 12 bases match TRBD2. With the DNA end fitting TRBJ2-7 better, the J assignment may be wrong. The CDR3 totals 17 residues. The germline gives CDR1 SGHTA, CDR2 FQGNSA. The CDR3 region has the DNA TGTGCCAGCAGCTTAGCCTCGACTAGCGGGGGTTACAATGAGCAGTACTTC. It translates to CASSLASTSGGYNEQYF.

This clonotype was seen a few times. The chain recombines TRBV20-1 with TRBJ2-1; 13 nucleotides agree with TRBD2. CDR3 length equals 17 residues. The ends lost 6 bases at V and 7 bases at J; junction bases unmatched: 15. Germline CDR1 and CDR2: DFQATT and SNEGSKA (reference sequence). The CDR3 spells CSAPTSGGANFRNEQFF. The CDR3 nucleotides are TGCAGTGCCCCAACTAGCGGGGGGGCCAATTTTCGGAATGAGCAGTTCTTC.

This rearrangement joins TRBV9 to TRBJ2-5; 9 nucleotides agree with TRBD1. Germline trimming cut 2 bases from V and 5 bases from J; bases unmatched to any gene: 7. This CDR3 contains 15 residues. Germline V gene lookup returns CDR1 SGDLS and CDR2 YYNGEE. As DNA, the CDR3 is TGTGCCAGCAGCGTGACAGGGGGGTCTGTGGAGACCCAGTACTTC. Translating it yields CASSVTGGSVETQYF. The full variable domain, in which reference TRBV9 and TRBJ2-5 provide the parts outside the CDR3, is DSGVTQTPKHLITATGQRVTLRCSPRSGDLSVYWYQQSLDQGLQFLIQYYNGEERAKGNILERFSAQQFPDLHSELNLSSLELGDSALYFCASSVTGGSVETQYFGPGTRLLVL.

This clonotype was recorded many times. The rearrangement uses TRBV6-6 and TRBJ1-2; D is uncertain. Between the trimmed V and J ends, which lost 0 bases and 4 bases, there was a span of 15 bases. Germline CDR1 MNHNY, CDR2 SVGAGI (reference sequence). This CDR3 is built from 16 residues. The CDR3 DNA reads TGTGCCAGCAGTTACTCGGCTCAATTCCCCCCCTATGGCTACACCTTC. Protein sequence: CASSYSAQFPPYGYTF.

The chain combines TRBV7-2 with TRBJ2-2; weak D call: TRBD1 (5 bases). Germline V gene sequence: CDR1 SGHTA, CDR2 FQGNSA. The length of the CDR3 is 16 residues. Trimming took 2 bases from V and 2 from J, leaving 12 bases between them. Written as DNA, the CDR3 is TGTGCCAGCAGCTTAAATCCCCAGGGAAACACCGGGGAGCTGTTTTTT. Protein sequence: CASSLNPQGNTGELFF.

This clonotype was seen repeatedly, ten times or more. The CDR3, as DNA: TGCGCCAGCAGCCAAGTCCGGCCGGGGGACGGCTACACCTTC. Amino acids: CASSQVRPGDGYTF. The chain uses TRBV4-3 and TRBJ1-2; D might be TRBD1 (5 bases). The CDR3 runs to 14 residues. Germline V lookup: CDR1 LGHNA, CDR2 YSLEER. Deletions cut 1 base from V and 8 bases from J, with 14 bases between.

This chain links TRBV10-3 with TRBJ1-5, with D uncertain. V lost 11 bases and J lost 1, with 12 bases in between. This CDR3 contains 13 residues. The germline gives CDR1 ENHRY, CDR2 SYGVKD. The CDR3 here is CAHAQASNQPQHF. In DNA form, the CDR3 reads TGTGCCCACGCGCAGGCGAGCAATCAGCCCCAGCATTTT.

This clonotype was found many times. V usage is TRBV15 and J usage is TRBJ2-7; 8 bases align to TRBD1. J was trimmed by 4 bases and V by 5 bases; bases with no gene match: 7. The CDR3 covers 14 residues. Germline CDR1 is LNHNV and CDR2 is YYDKDF (reference sequence). CDR3 loop: CATSVDRGWYEQYF. CDR3 nucleotide sequence: TGTGCCACCAGCGTAGACAGGGGTTGGTACGAGCAGTACTTC.

This clonotype was counted many times. This chain connects TRBV9 to TRBJ1-2; D might be TRBD1 (5 bases). Looked up from germline, CDR1 is SGDLS and CDR2 is YYNGEE. V dropped 0 bases and J dropped 3 bases, with 9 bases sitting between them. CDR3 size: 14 residues. CDR3 residues: CASSVAGRDYGYTF. DNA for the CDR3: TGTGCCAGCAGCGTAGCTGGCAGGGACTATGGCTACACCTTC.

The CDR3 is CASSYPWDRPREPQHF. Written as DNA, the CDR3 is TGTGCCAGCAGTTACCCGTGGGACCGCCCACGGGAACCCCAGCATTTT. V gene TRBV6-6 combines with J gene TRBJ1-5, with D perhaps TRBD1 (5 bases). Germline lookup yields CDR1 MNHNY and CDR2 SVGAGI (reference sequence). This CDR3 region has 16 residues. V shed 2 bases and J shed 10 bases, with 21 bases lying between them.

This clonotype was counted many times. This chain's CDR3 is CASSLRGQGHEQYF. Here the CDR3 DNA reads TGTGCCAGCAGCTTAAGGGGACAGGGCCACGAGCAGTACTTC. V and J are TRBV7-6 and TRBJ2-7; 9 bases match TRBD1. The CDR3 has 14 amino acids. V shed 2 bases and J 5 bases; nucleotides not matched to a gene: 4. CDR1 and CDR2 from the germline V gene are SGHVS and FNYEAQ.

This chain joins TRBV2 and TRBJ1-2; a weak D match, TRBD1 (5 bases). V lost 8 bases and J lost 4, with 17 bases in between. CDR3 length equals 14 residues. CDR1 is SNHLY and CDR2 is FYNNEI in the germline V gene. In DNA, the CDR3 is TGTGCCAGCGGGGGATCCCGGGCCCCCTATGGCTACACCTTC. Its protein is CASGGSRAPYGYTF.

With respect to this clonotype: One end of the junction is discordant with germline, which a read error may explain. This chain connects TRBV29-1 to TRBJ1-3, with D hard to call. Germline CDR1 SQVTM, CDR2 ANQGSEA. The CDR3 is 13 residues long. The CDR3 sequence is CSVGTSSGNTVYF. The CDR3 DNA reads TGCAGCGTCGGCACGTCTTCTGGAAACACCGTATATTTT.

This clonotype was counted ten times or more. The chain couples TRBV4-2 to TRBJ1-4; D unclear. The V and J ends lost 10 bases and 0 bases respectively, with 27 bases between them. The CDR3 runs to 19 residues. Germline V lookup: CDR1 LGHNA, CDR2 YNFKEQ. The CDR3 spells CATSSLGSGRASTNEKLFF. The CDR3 DNA is TGTGCCACTTCCTCCCTTGGGTCGGGAAGGGCTTCAACTAATGAAAAACTGTTTTTT.

In DNA form, the CDR3 reads TGTGCCAGCACGGCCGGCGGCAGGGGGAATGAAAAACTGTTTTTT. Amino acid sequence: CASTAGGRGNEKLFF. The J gene is TRBJ1-4, the V gene TRBV18; 7 bases line up with TRBD1. There are 15 residues in the CDR3. The V and J ends lost 8 bases and 5 bases, in that order; junction bases with no gene match: 11. The germline gives CDR1 KGHSH, CDR2 LQKENI.

This chain links TRBV3-1 with TRBJ2-2; D is possibly TRBD1 or TRBD2 (5 bases each). V gave up 0 bases and J gave up 10 bases, with 18 bases separating them. Germline assignment: CDR1 LGHDT and CDR2 YNNKEL (reference sequence). CDR3 length equals 16 residues. CDR3 DNA sequence: TGTGCCAGCAGCCAAGATTTTCAGGGAGTAGGAGAGGAGCTGTTTTTT. Residues: CASSQDFQGVGEELFF.

For this clonotype: No conserved phenylalanine or tryptophan ends this CDR3, so it is likely a read error. This chain connects TRBV6-5 to TRBJ1-2; D might be TRBD1 (5 bases). Germline CDR1 and CDR2: MNHEY and SVGAGI. There are 12 residues in the CDR3. Trimming removed 6 bases from V and 8 bases from J, with 13 bases in between. The CDR3: CASSPLGGGYTV. CDR3 bases: TGTGCCAGCAGCCCCCTCGGGGGGGGCTACACCGTC.

This clonotype turned up a few times. This chain uses TRBV5-1 with TRBJ1-6; weak D call: TRBD1 (5 bases). The CDR3 contains 15 residues. V was clipped by 0 bases and J by 3 bases, with 7 bases between them. Germline-derived CDR1 and CDR2 are SGHRS and YFSETQ. In DNA form, the CDR3 reads TGCGCCAGCAGCTTGGCAGGGAACTATAATTCACCCCTCCACTTT. This translates into CASSLAGNYNSPLHF.

The CDR3 loop is CASSQPGREQYF. Written as DNA, the CDR3 is TGTGCCAGCAGTCAGCCGGGGCGGGAGCAGTACTTC. V is TRBV7-7 and J is TRBJ2-7; D could derive from TRBD1 or TRBD2 (5 bases each). The germline gives CDR1 SSHAT, CDR2 FNYEAQ (reference sequence). There are 12 residues in the CDR3. Trimming cost V 6 bases and J 7 bases, with 13 bases left between them. Combining the CDR3 with reference TRBV7-7 and TRBJ2-7 gives the whole variable domain GAGVSQSPRYKVTKRGQDVTLRCDPISSHATLYWYQQALGQGPEFLTYFNYEAQPDKSGLPSDRFSAERPEGSISTLTIQRTEQRDSAMYRCASSQPGREQYFGPGTRLTVT.